Sequencing of this T cell receptor beta chain was carried out in a study of CD8 T cells in Susac syndrome. Overall study results and limits: TCR sequencing and HLA analysis covered a relatively small number of individuals.

As to this clonotype: Its antigen is not identified.

Random hexamers were used to reverse transcribe the RNA input (about 0.5 to 1 ug). Coverage of TCR beta CDR3 amplification by immunoSEQ multiplex PCR extended to 54 Vbeta and 13 Jbeta. TCRdb ran MiXCR on the immunoSEQ multiplex PCR reads and lists one entry per CDR3 protein. The top ten hold 0.08% to 0.095% of the sample, which has hundreds of thousands of distinct CDR3 sequences, about 95% seen once. The V and J ends lost 4 bases and 8 bases respectively, with 17 bases between them. This CDR3 comprises 13 residues. Germline CDR1 reads SQVTM; CDR2 reads ANQGSEA. TEMRA cells were FACS-enriched, unlike CD8+ and CD4+ T cells, which were negatively isolated.

The chain employs TRBV29-1 and TRBJ1-2, with a tentative D call TRBD1 (5 bases). This clonotype was obtained from a human donor with multiple sclerosis. Sequencing input: CD4+ T cells from PBMCs. This CDR3 is CSVGGGAEPGYTF. The CDR3 DNA reads as TGCAGCGTTGGGGGAGGGGCAGAACCCGGCTACACCTTC.